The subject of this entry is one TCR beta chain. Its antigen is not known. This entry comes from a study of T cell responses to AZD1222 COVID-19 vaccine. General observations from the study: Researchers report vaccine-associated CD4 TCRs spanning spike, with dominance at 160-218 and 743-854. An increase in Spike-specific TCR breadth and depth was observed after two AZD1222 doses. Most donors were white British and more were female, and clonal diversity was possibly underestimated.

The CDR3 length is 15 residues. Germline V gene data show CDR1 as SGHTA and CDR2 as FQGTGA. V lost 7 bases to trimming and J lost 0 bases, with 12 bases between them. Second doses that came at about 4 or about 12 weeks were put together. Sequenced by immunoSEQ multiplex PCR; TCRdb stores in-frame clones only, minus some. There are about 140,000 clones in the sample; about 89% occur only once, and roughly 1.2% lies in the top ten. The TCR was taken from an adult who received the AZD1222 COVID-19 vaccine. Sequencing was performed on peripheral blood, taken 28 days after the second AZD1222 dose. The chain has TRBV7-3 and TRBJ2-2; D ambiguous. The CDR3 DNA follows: TGTGCCAGCACCTACGACGGATCGAACACCGGGGAGCTGTTTTTT. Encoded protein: CASTYDGSNTGELFF.